The clone carrying this T cell receptor (beta chain) has only a few counts. Some clones are missing from TCRdb's copy, which holds only in-frame ones; the method was immunoSEQ multiplex PCR. The sample contains some 5,700 clones, 82% of which appear only once. This entry is derived from a study of tumor T cells in aggressive B-cell lymphoma. The CDR3 contains 16 residues. V gave up 3 bases and J gave up 0 bases, with 14 bases separating them. The germline CDR1 and CDR2 sequences are WNHNN and SYGVQD (reference sequence). The sequence derives from an adult with diffuse large B cell lymphoma. The chain couples TRBV10-1 to TRBJ1-1; D remains unclear. Sequences were obtained from tumor tissue. The CDR3 reads CASSDQLLPMNTEAFF. The CDR3 coding sequence is TGCGCCAGCAGTGACCAACTGCTACCCATGAACACTGAAGCTTTCTTT.